Below, 12 T cell receptor beta chains from the same sample are listed, as sequenced in a study of metastatic and nonmetastatic thyroid tumors. Until they underwent thyroid surgery, no patient had received any treatment. TCRdb reprocessed the PCR reads via MiXCR. Of tens of thousands of clones in the sample, around a quarter were seen once. The sample was blood. These receptor sequences come from a female donor with papillary thyroid cancer or a benign thyroid nodule (not recorded which). Some clones in this sample may be carry-over from other donors' samples.

The V call is TRBV7-2, the J call TRBJ2-2, with D tentatively TRBD2 (5 bases). CDR1 is SGHTA and CDR2 is FQGNSA in the germline V gene. CDR3 size: 15 residues. Trimming took 5 bases from V and 6 from J, leaving 16 bases between them. CDR3 protein: CASSPNTARAGELFF. In DNA form, the CDR3 reads TGTGCCAGCAGCCCCAATACCGCGAGGGCCGGGGAGCTGTTTTTT.

The chain carries TRBV4-1 and TRBJ2-7; 9 positions match TRBD1. The CDR3 contains 16 residues. From germline, CDR1 is MGHRA and CDR2 YSYEKL. V lost 5 bases, J lost 0 bases, and 8 bases stayed unmatched. CDR3 amino acids: CASSKAPGQGSYEQYF. CDR3 DNA sequence: TGCGCCAGCAGCAAAGCGCCGGGACAGGGCTCCTACGAGCAGTACTTC.

This clone has a count of ten or more. The chain recombines TRBV20-1 with TRBJ1-2; D is unclear. The CDR3 length is 15 residues. Germline V CDR1 and CDR2: DFQATT, SNEGSKA (reference sequence). V was trimmed by 0 bases and J by 6 bases, leaving 17 bases between them. The DNA for the CDR3 is TGCAGTGCTAGAGATCCGGGGAGTTTGAGGCATGGCTACACCTTC. Translating it yields CSARDPGSLRHGYTF.

For this clone: A read error may account for a junction end that differs from germline. This chain links TRBV15 with TRBJ2-6; no definite D call. The CDR3 runs to 16 residues. Germline CDR1 and CDR2: LNHNV and YYDKDF (reference sequence). CDR3 in DNA: TGTGCCACCAGCAGAGATAAAGAGGCGTGGGCCAATGTCCTGACTTTC. It codes for CATSRDKEAWANVLTF.

This clone appeared a few times. The chain uses TRBV19 and TRBJ1-5, with 7 bases fitting TRBD1. Germline loops: CDR1 LNHDA, CDR2 SQIVND (reference sequence). V was clipped by 3 bases and J by 7 bases; unmatched bases: 3. The CDR3 is 13 amino acids. CDR3 in DNA: TGTGCCAGTAGTATTGGAGGGGGCCAGCCCCAGCATTTT. This gives the protein CASSIGGGQPQHF.

With respect to this clone: Mismatch with germline at one junction end may stem from a read error. The chain employs TRBV15 and TRBJ1-2; possible D gene TRBD1, 5 bases. Germline CDR1 is LNHNV and CDR2 is YYDKDF (reference sequence). This CDR3 spans 14 amino acids. The CDR3 DNA reads as TGTGCCACCAGCGCTCCCGGACAAAACTATGACTACACCTTC. Translation gives CATSAPGQNYDYTF.

This clone was observed a handful of times. Given a much more abundant clone one base away, this may be a read error. The chain carries TRBV11-1 and TRBJ2-1; TRBD2 agrees at 10 bases. The CDR3 runs to 19 residues. Germline trimming cut 1 base from V and 6 bases from J; bases unmatched to any gene: 15. Germline V lookup: CDR1 SGHAT, CDR2 FQDESV (reference sequence). As DNA, the CDR3 is TGTGCCAGCAGCTTAGGGCTAGCGGGAGCCAACCGTCCCTGCAATGAGCAGTTCTTC. Protein: CASSLGLAGANRPCNEQFF.

This clone rates as medium-sized. The chain combines TRBV7-2 with TRBJ1-6, with no clear D. This CDR3 is built from 12 residues. V was shortened by 1 base and J by 9 bases, with 4 bases between the two germline ends. Germline CDR1 is SGHTA and CDR2 is FQGNSA. CDR3 sequence (DNA): TGTGCCAGCAGCTTAGTTTTTTCACCCCTCCACTTT. This codes for CASSLVFSPLHF. The full variable domain, its missing parts supplied by reference TRBV7-2 and TRBJ1-6, is GAGVSQSPSNKVTEKGKDVELRCDPISGHTALYWYRQSLGQGLEFLIYFQGNSAPDKSGLPSDRFSAERTGGSVSTLTIQRTQQEDSAVYLCASSLVFSPLHFGNGTRLTVT.

CDR3 DNA: TGTGCCAGCAGCGTGGGCGGGATGGACGAGCAGTACTTC. Protein product: CASSVGGMDEQYF. This sequence joins TRBV2 and TRBJ2-7; D is possibly TRBD2 (6 bases). This CDR3 is built from 13 residues. The germline CDR1 and CDR2 sequences are SNHLY and FYNNEI. V was shortened by 6 bases and J by 5 bases, with 14 bases between the two germline ends.

The sample holds many counts of this clone. The CDR3 is CASSLNSAGSSYNEQFF. CDR3 sequence (DNA): TGTGCCAGCAGCTTAAACTCAGCGGGAAGCTCCTACAATGAGCAGTTCTTC. This chain links TRBV7-9 with TRBJ2-1; 7 bases are a match to TRBD2. The CDR3 is 17 residues long. J gave up 0 bases and V 2 bases, and 7 bases lay outside the gene matches. Looked up from germline, CDR1 is SEHNR and CDR2 is FQNEAQ (reference sequence).

As for this clone: Other DNA sequences from this sample encode an identical CDR3 as well. This sequence joins TRBV6-1 and TRBJ1-2; D is possibly TRBD1 (5 bases). Trimming left V 6 bases short and J 6 bases short, with 26 bases between. Germline values: CDR1 MNHNS, CDR2 SASEGT. This CDR3 has 17 residues. CDR3 sequence (DNA): TGTGCCAGCAGACCACGATGGAGGGGCGCGGGTGGGCATGGCTACACCTTC. Protein sequence: CASRPRWRGAGGHGYTF.

This clone was found many times. The V gene is TRBV9, the J gene TRBJ2-1; perhaps TRBD2 as D (5 bases). There are 15 residues in the CDR3. The germline V gene encodes CDR1 SGDLS and CDR2 YYNGEE. The V end lost 4 bases, the J end lost 4 bases, and 15 bases lay between the germline ends. The CDR3: CASSPPPGTYNEQFF. CDR3 bases: TGTGCCAGCAGCCCACCTCCGGGAACATACAATGAGCAGTTCTTC.